This TCR beta chain was recovered during a study of cytomegalovirus exposure and HLA in healthy donors. Trimming took 5 bases from V and 0 from J, leaving 16 bases between them. This CDR3 has 16 residues. The V gene's germline CDR1 is SGHVS and CDR2 FQNEAQ. Study-wide results and caveats: Earlier analysis looked at TCR beta V segments, and most were productive about 87% or about 30% of the time.

A multiplex PCR was run with 60 Vbeta primers and 13 Jbeta primers. The data were produced by immunoSEQ multiplex PCR, yet TCRdb's version contains in-frame clones alone and is incomplete. The sample has under 200,000 clones; 82% are singletons. For this clone: Its antigen is as yet unknown.

Sequencing input: PBMCs. The rearrangement links TRBV7-8 to TRBJ1-1; D is possibly TRBD1 (6 bases). The source of this sequence is a girl between 5 and 17 years old in good health and CMV-seropositive. The CDR3 DNA reads TGTGCCAGCAGCCCTACAGGGTTTATTGTGAACACTGAAGCTTTCTTT. Translation gives CASSPTGFIVNTEAFF.